This is a list of T cell receptor beta chains from one sample in a study of Ad26.COV2.S vaccination and SARS-CoV-2 variants. Only in-frame clones appear in the TCRdb table, and some are missing; sequencing was by immunoSEQ multiplex PCR. This table holds around 400,000 clones, 70% to 90% found once. Material: peripheral blood, obtained in a trial of Ad26.COV2.S vaccine versus placebo. These receptors all come from a person aged 18-60 years who received the Ad26.COV2.S COVID-19 vaccine or a placebo. CDR3s include the opening cysteine and the closing phenylalanine or tryptophan. The D gene is left open where the match is weak. Some rows mark clone size as missing; the rest say once, few, many or name a class of expanded clone.

j_call v_call d_call clone_size cdr3_aa cdr3_nt
TRBJ2-1 TRBV5-4 . . CASSRETPYNEQFF TGTGCCAGCAGCAGGGAAACCCCATACAATGAGCAGTTCTTC
TRBJ2-2 TRBV9 . . CASSVVTSSGELFF TGTGCCAGCAGCGTAGTTACTAGTTCCGGGGAGCTGTTTTTT
TRBJ2-1 TRBV7-2 . . CASSFLADEQFF TGTGCCAGCAGCTTCTTAGCGGATGAGCAGTTCTTC
TRBJ2-6 TRBV5-1 . . CASRAWTGANVLTF TGCGCCAGCAGGGCGTGGACTGGGGCCAACGTCCTGACTTTC
TRBJ2-3 TRBV28 TRBD2 . CASSTLGGGYGPDTQYF TGTGCCAGCAGTACCCTCGGGGGAGGGTATGGGCCAGATACGCAGTATTTT
TRBJ2-5 TRBV5-1 . . CASSLGTGGGLETQYF TGCGCCAGCAGCTTGGGTACTGGGGGGGGCTTGGAGACCCAGTACTTC
TRBJ2-7 TRBV7-6 TRBD2 . CASSLETSGWNEQYF TGTGCCAGCAGCTTAGAAACTAGCGGGTGGAACGAGCAGTACTTC
TRBJ1-2 TRBV30 . . CAWSVLGANYGYTF TGTGCCTGGAGTGTACTGGGAGCTAACTATGGCTACACCTTC
TRBJ1-5 TRBV21-1 . . CASTGLRLRFYSNQPQHF TGTGCCAGCACTGGGCTCAGGCTGCGATTCTATAGCAATCAGCCCCAGCATTTT
TRBJ2-1 TRBV5-1 . few CASSLESWDEQFF TGCGCCAGCAGCTTGGAAAGCTGGGATGAGCAGTTCTTC
TRBJ2-2 TRBV19 . . CASSPTRTGELFF TGTGCCAGTAGTCCAACTAGAACCGGGGAGCTGTTTTTT
TRBJ2-7 TRBV5-5 TRBD1 . CASRPRQGAFREQYF TGTGCCAGCAGACCTAGACAGGGGGCTTTCCGCGAGCAGTACTTC
TRBJ2-3 TRBV2 . once CASSERYTDTQYF TGTGCCAGCAGTGAAAGGTACACAGATACGCAGTATTTT
TRBJ1-4 TRBV30 . . CAWSSPGSREKLFF TGTGCCTGGAGTTCCCCGGGGAGTCGTGAAAAACTGTTTTTT
TRBJ2-1 TRBV5-1 TRBD2 once CASSQPGLAGTQQFF TGCGCCAGCAGCCAACCCGGACTAGCGGGAACGCAGCAGTTCTTC
TRBJ2-5 TRBV11-2 . . CASSLRWGETQYF TGTGCCAGCAGCTTACGGTGGGGAGAGACCCAGTACTTC
TRBJ2-5 TRBV30 . . CAWSVGGNQETQYF TGTGCCTGGAGTGTGGGGGGAAACCAAGAGACCCAGTACTTC
TRBJ1-2 TRBV4-1 . once CASSRGNGDYGYTF TGCGCCAGCAGCCGGGGGAACGGCGACTATGGCTACACCTTC
TRBJ1-2 TRBV3-1/TRBV3-2 TRBD1 . CASRGTGGYGYTF TGTGCCAGCCGTGGGACAGGGGGCTATGGCTACACCTTC
TRBJ2-1 TRBV10-3 . . CAISEWRLNEQFF TGTGCCATCAGTGAATGGAGGCTCAATGAGCAGTTCTTC
TRBJ2-5 TRBV27 TRBD1 few CASSQDRGEETQYF TGTGCCAGCTCCCAGGACAGGGGAGAAGAGACCCAGTACTTC
TRBJ2-3 TRBV7-3 . once CASSLMAGNRHTDTQYF TGTGCCAGCAGCTTAATGGCAGGCAACCGACACACAGATACGCAGTATTTT
TRBJ2-1 TRBV5-1 TRBD2 once CASSAPSGSSYNEQFF TGCGCCAGCAGCGCCCCTAGCGGAAGCTCCTACAATGAGCAGTTCTTC
TRBJ2-3 TRBV7-3 TRBD1 . CASSLRPDRGGKDTQYF TGTGCCAGCAGCCTACGACCCGACAGGGGAGGTAAAGATACGCAGTATTTT
TRBJ2-3 TRBV7-9 . . CASSLGGRSTDTQYF TGTGCCAGCAGCTTAGGTGGGAGGAGCACAGATACGCAGTATTTT
TRBJ1-2 TRBV6-5 . . CAGQVAGNYGYTF TGTGCCGGTCAGGTCGCAGGGAACTATGGCTACACCTTC
TRBJ2-1 TRBV4-2 TRBD2 . CASSQGAGGPLNEQFF TGTGCCAGCAGCCAAGGAGCGGGAGGGCCGTTGAATGAGCAGTTCTTC
TRBJ2-6 TRBV5-4 . few CASSVLLSGGANVLTF TGTGCCAGCAGCGTGCTCCTCTCTGGGGGGGCCAACGTCCTGACTTTC
TRBJ1-1 TRBV5-6 . . CASSFRGRYTEAFF TGTGCCAGCAGCTTCAGGGGCCGGTACACTGAAGCTTTCTTT